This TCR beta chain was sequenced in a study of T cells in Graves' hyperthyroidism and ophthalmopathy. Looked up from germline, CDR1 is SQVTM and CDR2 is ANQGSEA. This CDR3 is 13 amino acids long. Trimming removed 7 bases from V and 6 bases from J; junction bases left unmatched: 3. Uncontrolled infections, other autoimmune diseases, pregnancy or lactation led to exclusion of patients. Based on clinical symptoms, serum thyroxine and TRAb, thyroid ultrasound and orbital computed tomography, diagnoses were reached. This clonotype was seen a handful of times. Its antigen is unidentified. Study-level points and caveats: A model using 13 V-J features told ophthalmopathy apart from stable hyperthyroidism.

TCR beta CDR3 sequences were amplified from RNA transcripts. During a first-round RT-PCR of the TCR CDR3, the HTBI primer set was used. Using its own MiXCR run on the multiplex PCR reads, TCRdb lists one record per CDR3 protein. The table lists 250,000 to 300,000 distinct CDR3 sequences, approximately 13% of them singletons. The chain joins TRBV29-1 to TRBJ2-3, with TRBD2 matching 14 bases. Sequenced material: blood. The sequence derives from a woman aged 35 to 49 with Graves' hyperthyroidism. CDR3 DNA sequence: TGCAGCGGGCGACTAGCGGGAGGGGATACGCAGTATTTT. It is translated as CSGRLAGGDTQYF.